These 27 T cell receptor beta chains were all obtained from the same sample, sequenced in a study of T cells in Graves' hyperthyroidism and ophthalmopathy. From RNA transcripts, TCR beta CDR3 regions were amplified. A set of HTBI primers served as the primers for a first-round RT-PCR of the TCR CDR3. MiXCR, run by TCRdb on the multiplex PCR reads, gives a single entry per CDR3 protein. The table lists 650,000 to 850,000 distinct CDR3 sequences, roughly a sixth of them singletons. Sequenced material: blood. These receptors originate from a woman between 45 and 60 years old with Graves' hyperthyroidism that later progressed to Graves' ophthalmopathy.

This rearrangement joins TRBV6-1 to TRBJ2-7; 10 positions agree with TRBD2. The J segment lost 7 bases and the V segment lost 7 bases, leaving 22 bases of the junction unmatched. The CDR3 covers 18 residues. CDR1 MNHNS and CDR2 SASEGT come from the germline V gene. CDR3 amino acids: CASNLLGLLAGGGKEQYF. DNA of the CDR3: TGTGCCAGCAACCTACTCGGACTGTTAGCGGGGGGAGGGAAGGAGCAGTACTTC.

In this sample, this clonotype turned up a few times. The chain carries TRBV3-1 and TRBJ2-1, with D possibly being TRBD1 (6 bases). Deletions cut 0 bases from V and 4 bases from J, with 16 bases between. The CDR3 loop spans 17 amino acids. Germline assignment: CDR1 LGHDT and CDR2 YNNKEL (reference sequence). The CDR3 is CASSQDRPGQGYNEQFF. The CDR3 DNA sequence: TGTGCCAGCAGCCAAGATCGACCCGGGCAGGGGTACAATGAGCAGTTCTTC.

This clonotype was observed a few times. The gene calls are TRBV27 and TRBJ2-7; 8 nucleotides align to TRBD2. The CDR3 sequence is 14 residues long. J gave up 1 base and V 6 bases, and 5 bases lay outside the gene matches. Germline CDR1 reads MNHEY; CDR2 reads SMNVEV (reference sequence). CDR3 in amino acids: CASSQAGVSYEQYF. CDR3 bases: TGTGCCAGCAGCCAAGCGGGGGTTTCCTACGAGCAGTACTTC.

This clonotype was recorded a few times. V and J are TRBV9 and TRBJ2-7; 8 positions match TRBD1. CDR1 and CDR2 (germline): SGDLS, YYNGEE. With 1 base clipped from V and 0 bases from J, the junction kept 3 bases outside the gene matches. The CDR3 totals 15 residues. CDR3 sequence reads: CASSVSGGASYEQYF. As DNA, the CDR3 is TGTGCCAGCAGCGTATCAGGGGGCGCCTCCTACGAGCAGTACTTC.

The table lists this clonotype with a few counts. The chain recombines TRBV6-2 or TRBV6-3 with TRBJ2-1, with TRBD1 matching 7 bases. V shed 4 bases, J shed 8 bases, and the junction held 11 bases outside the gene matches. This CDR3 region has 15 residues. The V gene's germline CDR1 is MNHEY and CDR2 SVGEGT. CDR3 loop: CASSFDRTGLYEQFF. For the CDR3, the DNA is TGTGCCAGCAGTTTCGATCGGACAGGACTGTATGAGCAGTTCTTC.

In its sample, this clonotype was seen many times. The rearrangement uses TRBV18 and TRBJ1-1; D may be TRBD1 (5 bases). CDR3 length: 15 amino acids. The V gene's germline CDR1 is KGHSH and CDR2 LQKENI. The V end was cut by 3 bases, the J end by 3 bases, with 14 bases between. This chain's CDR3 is CASSPPEGPDTEAFF. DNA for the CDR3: TGTGCCAGCTCACCTCCGGAGGGGCCCGACACTGAAGCTTTCTTT.

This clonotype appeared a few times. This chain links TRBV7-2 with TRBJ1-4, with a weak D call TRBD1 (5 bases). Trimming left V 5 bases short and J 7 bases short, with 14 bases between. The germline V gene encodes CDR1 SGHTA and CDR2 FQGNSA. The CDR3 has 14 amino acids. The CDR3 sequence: CASSGGRGSEKLFF. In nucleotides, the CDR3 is TGTGCCAGCAGCGGTGGGAGGGGTAGTGAAAAACTGTTTTTT.

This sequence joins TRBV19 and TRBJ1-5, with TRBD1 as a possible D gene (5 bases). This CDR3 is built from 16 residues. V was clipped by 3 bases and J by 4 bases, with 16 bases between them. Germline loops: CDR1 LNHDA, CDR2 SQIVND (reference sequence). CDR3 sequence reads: CASSISAGSRNQPQHF. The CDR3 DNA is TGTGCCAGTAGTATTTCGGCAGGGTCGCGAAATCAGCCCCAGCATTTT.

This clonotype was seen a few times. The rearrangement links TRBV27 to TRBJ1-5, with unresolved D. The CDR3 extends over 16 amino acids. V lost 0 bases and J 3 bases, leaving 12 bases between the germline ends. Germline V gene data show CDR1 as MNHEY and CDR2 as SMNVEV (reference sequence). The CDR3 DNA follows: TGTGCCAGCAGTTTATCCTCCCGGGCCTTCAATCAGCCCCAGCATTTT. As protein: CASSLSSRAFNQPQHF.

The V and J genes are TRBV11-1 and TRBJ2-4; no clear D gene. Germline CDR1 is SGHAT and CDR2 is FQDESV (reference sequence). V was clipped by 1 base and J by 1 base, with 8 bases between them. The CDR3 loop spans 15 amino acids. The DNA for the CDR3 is TGTGCCAGCAGCTTAGGGTTGAGGGCCAAAAACATTCAGTACTTC. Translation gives CASSLGLRAKNIQYF.

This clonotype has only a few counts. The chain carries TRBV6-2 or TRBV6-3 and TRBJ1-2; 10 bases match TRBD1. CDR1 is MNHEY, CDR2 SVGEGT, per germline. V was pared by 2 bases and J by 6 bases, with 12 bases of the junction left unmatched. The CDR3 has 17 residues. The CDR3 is CASSYPRTGGIGHGYTF. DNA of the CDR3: TGTGCCAGCAGTTACCCGAGGACAGGGGGAATTGGCCATGGCTACACCTTC.

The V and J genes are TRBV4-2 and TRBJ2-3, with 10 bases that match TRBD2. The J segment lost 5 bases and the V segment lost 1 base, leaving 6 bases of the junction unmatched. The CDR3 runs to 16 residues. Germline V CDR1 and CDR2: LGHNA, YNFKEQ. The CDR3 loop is CASSQVIAGGGDTQYF. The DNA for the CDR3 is TGTGCCAGCAGCCAAGTAATAGCGGGGGGCGGAGATACGCAGTATTTT.

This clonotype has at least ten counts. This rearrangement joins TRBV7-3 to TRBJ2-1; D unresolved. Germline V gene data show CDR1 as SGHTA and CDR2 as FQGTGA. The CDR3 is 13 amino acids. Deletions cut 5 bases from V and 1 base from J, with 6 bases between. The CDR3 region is CASSLRSYNEQFF. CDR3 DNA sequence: TGTGCCAGCAGCCTCCGTTCCTACAATGAGCAGTTCTTC. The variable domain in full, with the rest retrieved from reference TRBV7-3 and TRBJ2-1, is GAGVSQTPSNKVTEKGKYVELRCDPISGHTALYWYRQSLGQGPEFLIYFQGTGAADDSGLPNDRFFAVRPEGSVSTLKIQRTERGDSAVYLCASSLRSYNEQFFGPGTRLTVL.

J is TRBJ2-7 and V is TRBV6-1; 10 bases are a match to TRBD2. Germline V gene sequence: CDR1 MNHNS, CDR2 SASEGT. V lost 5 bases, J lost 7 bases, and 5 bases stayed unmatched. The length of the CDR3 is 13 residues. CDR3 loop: CASSLAGVREQYF. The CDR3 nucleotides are TGTGCCAGCAGTCTAGCGGGGGTGAGGGAGCAGTACTTC.

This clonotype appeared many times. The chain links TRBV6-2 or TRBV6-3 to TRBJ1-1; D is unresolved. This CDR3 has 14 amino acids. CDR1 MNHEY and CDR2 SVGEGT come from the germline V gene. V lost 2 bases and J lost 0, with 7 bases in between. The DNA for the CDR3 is TGTGCCAGCAGTTACCGCCAGGTGAACACTGAAGCTTTCTTT. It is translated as CASSYRQVNTEAFF.

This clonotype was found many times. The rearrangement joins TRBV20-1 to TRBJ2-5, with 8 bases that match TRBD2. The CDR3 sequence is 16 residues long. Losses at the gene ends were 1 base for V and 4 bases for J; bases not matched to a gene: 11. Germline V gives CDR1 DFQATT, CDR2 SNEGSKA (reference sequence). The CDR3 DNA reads TGCAGTGCTAGAGTGTCCGGAAGCGGGGGTGCAGAGACCCAGTACTTC. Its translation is CSARVSGSGGAETQYF.

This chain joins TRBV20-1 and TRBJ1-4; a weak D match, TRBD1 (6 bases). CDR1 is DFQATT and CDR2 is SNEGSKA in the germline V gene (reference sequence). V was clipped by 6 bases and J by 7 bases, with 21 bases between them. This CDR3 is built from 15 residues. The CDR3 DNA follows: TGCAGTGCCCCACCGGACGCAGGGGATAGTGAAAAACTGTTTTTT. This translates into CSAPPDAGDSEKLFF.

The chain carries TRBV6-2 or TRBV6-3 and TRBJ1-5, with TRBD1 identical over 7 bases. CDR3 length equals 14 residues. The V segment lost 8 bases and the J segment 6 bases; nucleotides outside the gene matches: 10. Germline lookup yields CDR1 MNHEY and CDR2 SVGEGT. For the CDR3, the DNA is TGTGCCAGCTTACAAATGACAGGGAGTCAGCCCCAGCATTTT. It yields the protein CASLQMTGSQPQHF.

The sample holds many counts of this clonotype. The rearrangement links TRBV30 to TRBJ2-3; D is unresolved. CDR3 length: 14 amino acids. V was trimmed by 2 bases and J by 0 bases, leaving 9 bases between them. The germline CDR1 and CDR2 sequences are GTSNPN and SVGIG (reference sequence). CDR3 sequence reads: CAWSQSASTDTQYF. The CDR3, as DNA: TGTGCCTGGAGTCAGTCCGCTAGCACAGATACGCAGTATTTT.

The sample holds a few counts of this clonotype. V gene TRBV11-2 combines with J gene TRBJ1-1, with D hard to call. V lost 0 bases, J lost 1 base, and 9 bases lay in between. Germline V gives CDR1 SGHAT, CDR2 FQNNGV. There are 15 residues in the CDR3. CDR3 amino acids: CASSLDLGWNTEAFF. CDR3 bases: TGTGCCAGCAGCTTAGATCTGGGTTGGAACACTGAAGCTTTCTTT.

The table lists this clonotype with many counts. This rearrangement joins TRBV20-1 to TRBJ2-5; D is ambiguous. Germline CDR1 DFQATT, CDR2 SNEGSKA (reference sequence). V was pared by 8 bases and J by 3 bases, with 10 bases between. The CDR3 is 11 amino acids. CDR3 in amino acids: CSTSRKETQYF. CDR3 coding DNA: TGCAGTACTTCGCGGAAAGAGACCCAGTACTTC.

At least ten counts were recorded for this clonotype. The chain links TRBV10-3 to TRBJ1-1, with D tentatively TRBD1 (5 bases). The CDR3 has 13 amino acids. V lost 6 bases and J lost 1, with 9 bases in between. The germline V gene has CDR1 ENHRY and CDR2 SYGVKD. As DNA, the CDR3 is TGTGCCATCAGGGGACTCCAGAACACTGAAGCTTTCTTT. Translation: CAIRGLQNTEAFF.

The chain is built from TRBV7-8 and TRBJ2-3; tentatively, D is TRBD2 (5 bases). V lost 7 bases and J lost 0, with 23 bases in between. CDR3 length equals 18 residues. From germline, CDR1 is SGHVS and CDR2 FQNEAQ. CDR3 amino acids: CASTSWPRTRTSTDTQYF. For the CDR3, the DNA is TGTGCCAGCACTAGCTGGCCGCGTACCAGAACTAGCACAGATACGCAGTATTTT.

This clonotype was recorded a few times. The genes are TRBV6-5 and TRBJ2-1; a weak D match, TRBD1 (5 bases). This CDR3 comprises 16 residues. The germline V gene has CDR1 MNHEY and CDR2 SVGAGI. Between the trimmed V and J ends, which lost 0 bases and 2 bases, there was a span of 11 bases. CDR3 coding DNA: TGTGCCAGCAGTTACTCCCGGACACCAGCCTACAATGAGCAGTTCTTC. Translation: CASSYSRTPAYNEQFF.

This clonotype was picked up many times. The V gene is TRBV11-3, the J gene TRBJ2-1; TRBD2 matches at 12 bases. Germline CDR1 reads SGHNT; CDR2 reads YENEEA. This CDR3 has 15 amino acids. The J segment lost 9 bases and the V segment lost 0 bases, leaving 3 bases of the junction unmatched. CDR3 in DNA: TGTGCCAGCAGCTTAGAACTAGCGGGGGGCGGTGAGCAGTTCTTC. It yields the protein CASSLELAGGGEQFF.

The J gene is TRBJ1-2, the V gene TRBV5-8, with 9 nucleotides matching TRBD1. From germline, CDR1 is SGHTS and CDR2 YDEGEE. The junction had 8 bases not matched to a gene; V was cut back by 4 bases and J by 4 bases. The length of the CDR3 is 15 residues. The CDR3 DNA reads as TGTGCCAGCAGCGAGGGACAGGGCACCTTCTATGGCTACACCTTC. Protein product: CASSEGQGTFYGYTF.

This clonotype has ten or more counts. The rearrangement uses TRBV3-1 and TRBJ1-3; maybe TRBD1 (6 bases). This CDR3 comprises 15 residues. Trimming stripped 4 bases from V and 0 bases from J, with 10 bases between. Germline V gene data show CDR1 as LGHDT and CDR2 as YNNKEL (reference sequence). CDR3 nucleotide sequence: TGTGCCAGCAGCCCCCGGACAGTCTCTGGAAACACCATATATTTT. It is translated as CASSPRTVSGNTIYF.